The 11 T cell receptor beta chains listed next were all sequenced from one sample in a study of OX40 agonist ivuxolimab in advanced cancers. TCRdb keeps only in-frame clones here, not all; method: immunoSEQ multiplex PCR. Among tens of thousands of clones, approximately 90% were seen once, and the ten largest hold around 0.5%. The sequencing used CD4+ or CD8+ T cells sorted from blood, collected in a trial of the OX40 agonist ivuxolimab. Source of these receptors: an adult with an advanced solid tumor such as melanoma, head and neck, liver or kidney cancer.

The chain combines TRBV7-9 with TRBJ1-2, with TRBD1 matching 7 bases. The CDR3 runs 15 residues. With 6 bases clipped from V and 3 bases from J, the junction kept 10 bases outside the gene matches. CDR1 is SEHNR and CDR2 is FQNEAQ in the germline V gene (reference sequence). CDR3 loop: CASSLRQGGDYGYTF. The CDR3, as DNA: TGTGCCAGCAGTCTTAGACAGGGAGGAGACTATGGCTACACCTTC. The full variable domain, completed using reference TRBV7-9 and TRBJ1-2, is DTGVSQNPRHKITKRGQNVTFRCDPISEHNRLYWYRQTLGQGPEFLTYFQNEAQLEKSRLLSDRFSAERPKGSFSTLEIQRTEQGDSAMYLCASSLRQGGDYGYTFGSGTRLTVV.

The genes are TRBV19 and TRBJ2-2, with TRBD2 as a possible D gene (7 bases). This CDR3 is built from 17 residues. Trimming left V 8 bases short and J 4 bases short, with 23 bases between. The V gene's germline CDR1 is LNHDA and CDR2 SQIVND (reference sequence). The CDR3 here is CASGGLVGGPSTGELFF. CDR3 in DNA: TGTGCCAGTGGAGGACTAGTGGGGGGGCCCAGCACCGGGGAGCTGTTTTTT.

This chain joins TRBV5-4 and TRBJ1-1, with a weak D call TRBD1 (6 bases). CDR1 is SGHNT, CDR2 YYREEE, per germline (reference sequence). The V end lost 7 bases, the J end lost 6 bases, and 22 bases lay between the germline ends. The CDR3 totals 15 residues. CDR3 bases: TGTGCCAGCTTCTCTATCGGGGGCGTGTTGGCTGAAGCTTTCTTT. Its protein product is CASFSIGGVLAEAFF.

The J gene is TRBJ2-2, the V gene TRBV7-3; 7 bases align to TRBD1. The length of the CDR3 is 15 residues. Germline CDR1 reads SGHTA; CDR2 reads FQGTGA. With 3 bases clipped from V and 2 bases from J, the junction kept 3 bases outside the gene matches. The CDR3 DNA follows: TGTGCCAGCAGCTTGGACAGGACCAACACCGGGGAGCTGTTTTTT. Protein sequence: CASSLDRTNTGELFF.

This chain uses TRBV7-2 with TRBJ2-3; tentative D call: TRBD2 (7 bases). The V gene lost 5 bases and the J gene lost 1 base, with 13 bases spanning the gap. There are 15 residues in the CDR3. Germline-derived CDR1 and CDR2 are SGHTA and FQGNSA. CDR3 amino acids: CASSPEGGGTDTQYF. The CDR3 bases are TGTGCCAGCAGCCCCGAAGGGGGGGGCACAGATACGCAGTATTTT.

The genes are TRBV7-2 and TRBJ1-2, with D possibly being TRBD1 (5 bases). The CDR3 is 14 residues long. V lost 7 bases and J 5 bases, leaving 17 bases between the germline ends. Germline V lookup: CDR1 SGHTA, CDR2 FQGNSA. CDR3 in DNA: TGTGCCAGCACCCCAAAGGAGGGGCGTTATGGCTACACCTTC. This gives the protein CASTPKEGRYGYTF.

The chain has TRBV7-9 and TRBJ2-7, with D possibly being TRBD2 (5 bases). Looked up from germline, CDR1 is SEHNR and CDR2 is FQNEAQ (reference sequence). The CDR3 runs to 13 residues. Trimming pared 5 bases from V and 12 bases from J, leaving 20 bases between. DNA for the CDR3: TGTGCCAGCAGCCCCCTGGGTTCTGGCCGGGGGTACTTC. Translating gives CASSPLGSGRGYF.

The chain links TRBV19 to TRBJ2-7; D remains unclear. From germline, CDR1 is LNHDA and CDR2 SQIVND (reference sequence). Deletions cut 7 bases from V and 3 bases from J, with 13 bases between. This CDR3 has 13 residues. The CDR3 here is CASNIGTDYEQYF. In DNA form, the CDR3 reads TGTGCCAGTAACATCGGCACGGACTACGAGCAGTACTTC. Full variable domain (rest looked up from reference TRBV19 and TRBJ2-7): DGGITQSPKYLFRKEGQNVTLSCEQNLNHDAMYWYRQDPGQGLRLIYYSQIVNDFQKGDIAEGYSVSREKKESFPLTVTSAQKNPTAFYLCASNIGTDYEQYFGPGTRLTVT.

The rearrangement joins TRBV15 to TRBJ1-1; 10 bases align to TRBD1. J gave up 9 bases and V 0 bases, and 7 bases lay outside the gene matches. Germline CDR1 is LNHNV and CDR2 is YYDKDF (reference sequence). The length of the CDR3 is 15 residues. In DNA, the CDR3 is TGTGCCACCAGCAGAGACCCGGACAGGGGGGAACAAGCTTTCTTT. Its protein product is CATSRDPDRGEQAFF.

This clone was recorded a few times. Sequence at one end of the junction differs from germline and may be a read error. The gene calls are TRBV6-1 and TRBJ2-7; the D is unclear. This CDR3 spans 11 amino acids. The germline V gene has CDR1 MNHNS and CDR2 SASEGT. The CDR3 DNA follows: TGTGCCAGCAGAGAAGGGATAGGGCTGTACTTC. Translation gives CASREGIGLYF.

The V and J genes are TRBV19 and TRBJ2-2; D unresolved. Germline V lookup: CDR1 LNHDA, CDR2 SQIVND (reference sequence). V was trimmed by 2 bases and J by 2 bases, leaving 12 bases between them. CDR3 length: 16 amino acids. CDR3 in DNA: TGTGCCAGTAGTATACAGAGAACTTTCAACACCGGGGAGCTGTTTTTT. Residues: CASSIQRTFNTGELFF.